The next 19 T cell receptor beta chains were all read from a single sample in a study of blood T cells in healthy people across ages. A second roughly 7 to 11 cycle PCR used barcoded and J-beta primers. TCRdb passed the 5' RACE reads through MiXCR, listing each CDR3 protein once. The sample lists roughly 930,000 distinct CDR3 sequences, around 48% seen once, with about an eighth in the top ten. Material: blood. These receptors all stem from a man aged 30-40 years in good health.

This clonotype came up many times. This chain uses TRBV29-1 with TRBJ2-3; TRBD1 is a possible D gene (5 bases). The CDR3 sequence is 11 residues long. V was shortened by 5 bases and J by 4 bases, with 7 bases between the two germline ends. From germline, CDR1 is SQVTM and CDR2 ANQGSEA. The CDR3 region is CSVPRADTQYF. The CDR3 bases are TGCAGCGTTCCCAGGGCAGATACGCAGTATTTT.

This clonotype was detected a few times. The chain links TRBV30 to TRBJ1-2; a possible D gene is TRBD1 (5 bases). This CDR3 contains 13 residues. Trimming stripped 4 bases from V and 8 bases from J, with 17 bases between. Germline CDR1 reads GTSNPN; CDR2 reads SVGIG (reference sequence). The CDR3 nucleotides read TGTGCCTGGACTCTAACTGGGGCGCGAGGCTACACCTTC. This translates into CAWTLTGARGYTF.

The rearrangement uses TRBV13 and TRBJ1-6; 11 bases match TRBD1. Germline CDR1 reads PRHDT; CDR2 reads FYEKMQ (reference sequence). CDR3 length equals 15 residues. The V gene end was trimmed by 7 bases and the J gene end by 8 bases; junction bases not matched to a gene: 7. Written as DNA, the CDR3 is TGTGCCAGCACTCGGACAGGGGGCGGTTATTCACCCCTCCACTTT. As protein: CASTRTGGGYSPLHF.

To note about this clonotype: A read error is possible here, since a much larger clone lies one base away. The gene calls are TRBV6-2 or TRBV6-3 and TRBJ2-7, with D possibly being TRBD1 (5 bases). CDR1 and CDR2 from the germline V gene are MNHEY and SVGEGT. The CDR3 is made up of 11 amino acids. The ends were cut back, 11 bases at V and 7 bases at J, with 15 bases in the middle. For the CDR3, the DNA is TGTGCCGGCGGCAGGGTTCTGGAGCAGTACTTC. Residues: CAGGRVLEQYF.

The chain combines TRBV18 with TRBJ2-5, with D hard to call. This CDR3 comprises 13 residues. Germline CDR1 and CDR2: KGHSH and LQKENI. Trimming took off 8 bases at V and 5 bases at J, with 15 bases between the two ends. The CDR3 protein is CASEATYGETQYF. DNA of the CDR3: TGTGCCAGCGAGGCGACATACGGGGAGACCCAGTACTTC.

The genes are TRBV4-3 and TRBJ2-7; 9 bases are a match to TRBD1. The germline CDR1 and CDR2 sequences are LGHNA and YSLEER. The CDR3 sequence is 15 residues long. Trimming cost V 1 base and J 9 bases; bases outside gene matches: 10. This chain's CDR3 is CASSQALDRGEAQYF. In DNA, the CDR3 is TGCGCCAGCAGCCAAGCCTTGGACAGGGGTGAGGCGCAGTACTTC.

The chain joins TRBV30 to TRBJ1-2; tentatively, D is TRBD1 (6 bases). Germline CDR1 GTSNPN, CDR2 SVGIG (reference sequence). Trimming cost V 1 base and J 5 bases, with 17 bases left between them. This CDR3 is built from 15 residues. The CDR3 loop reads CAWSADRLNRYGYTF. CDR3 bases: TGTGCCTGGAGTGCCGACAGGCTAAACCGGTATGGCTACACCTTC.

The rearrangement links TRBV12-3 or TRBV12-4 to TRBJ2-5, with 8 bases matching TRBD2. V shed 3 bases, J shed 1 base, and the junction held 4 bases outside the gene matches. The CDR3 is made up of 15 amino acids. This CDR3 is CASSFGRGTQETQYF. Written as DNA, the CDR3 is TGTGCCAGCAGTTTCGGGAGGGGCACCCAAGAGACCCAGTACTTC.

The V and J genes are TRBV6-6 and TRBJ2-7; TRBD1 agrees at 7 bases. The CDR3 covers 17 residues. Germline V lookup: CDR1 MNHNY, CDR2 SVGAGI (reference sequence). With V trimmed by 4 bases and J by 2 bases, 14 bases remained unmatched. As DNA, the CDR3 is TGTGCCAGCAGTTCCCCTACAGGGGACCGAAGAACCTACGAGCAGTACTTC. It is translated as CASSSPTGDRRTYEQYF.

This clonotype has a handful of counts. V usage is TRBV12-3 or TRBV12-4 and J usage is TRBJ1-5, with D possibly matching TRBD1 (6 bases). V was clipped by 6 bases and J by 0 bases, with 15 bases between them. The CDR3 has 16 amino acids. The CDR3 protein is CASSTDNRASNQPQHF. As DNA, the CDR3 is TGTGCCAGCAGCACTGATAACAGGGCTAGCAATCAGCCCCAGCATTTT.

This sequence joins TRBV7-6 and TRBJ1-2; D is unclear. CDR1 is SGHVS and CDR2 is FNYEAQ in the germline V gene. The CDR3 has 14 amino acids. Trimming took off 5 bases at V and 5 bases at J, with 15 bases between the two ends. The CDR3 DNA reads as TGTGCCAGCAGCCCCTCAGAGTCAGAATATGGCTACACCTTC. This gives the protein CASSPSESEYGYTF.

This clonotype was observed a handful of times. The V gene is TRBV6-6, the J gene TRBJ2-3, with TRBD1 matching over 8 bases. Looked up from germline, CDR1 is MNHNY and CDR2 is SVGAGI (reference sequence). V trimming: 7 bases; J trimming: 2 bases; junction bases outside the gene matches: 5. The CDR3 covers 14 residues. The CDR3: CASNPDRATDTQYF. Written as DNA, the CDR3 is TGTGCCAGCAATCCGGACAGGGCCACAGATACGCAGTATTTT.

The chain uses TRBV28 and TRBJ1-3, with TRBD1 matching 9 bases. CDR3 length: 18 amino acids. V shed 6 bases, J shed 3 bases, and the junction held 15 bases outside the gene matches. The V gene's germline CDR1 is MDHEN and CDR2 SYDVKM. The CDR3 coding sequence is TGTGCCAGCAGCCCGCTTCCGGGACAGGGATCCCGTGGAAACACCATATATTTT. Translated: CASSPLPGQGSRGNTIYF.

The V call is TRBV9, the J call TRBJ2-3; TRBD1 might be the D (6 bases). The J call may be wrong; the DNA end is better matched by TRBJ2-7. This CDR3 contains 11 residues. Germline values: CDR1 SGDLS, CDR2 YYNGEE. CDR3 sequence (DNA): TGTGCCAGCAGCGCCGGGACAGAGCAGTACTTC. This codes for CASSAGTEQYF.

This chain uses TRBV20-1 with TRBJ1-2, with D uncertain. Germline V gene data show CDR1 as DFQATT and CDR2 as SNEGSKA (reference sequence). V was pared by 0 bases and J by 1 base, with 9 bases between. The CDR3 is 14 residues long. The CDR3 sequence is CSARDWGVNYGYTF. The CDR3 DNA is TGCAGTGCTAGAGATTGGGGAGTTAACTATGGCTACACCTTC.

The rearrangement joins TRBV27 to TRBJ1-2, with D perhaps matching TRBD1 (6 bases). CDR3 size: 16 residues. Germline CDR1 is MNHEY and CDR2 is SMNVEV (reference sequence). V shed 4 bases and J shed 3 bases, with 18 bases lying between them. The CDR3, as DNA: TGTGCCAGCAGTTCGGCAACAGGGTTTAAGGACTATGGCTACACCTTC. This encodes CASSSATGFKDYGYTF.

This clonotype has a handful of counts. CDR3 in amino acids: CASSIWTSGGMYNEQFF. The CDR3 DNA reads as TGTGCCAGCAGTATATGGACTAGCGGGGGGATGTACAATGAGCAGTTCTTC. This rearrangement joins TRBV6-1 to TRBJ2-1; 14 bases are shared with TRBD2. The CDR3 loop spans 17 amino acids. Germline CDR1 reads MNHNS; CDR2 reads SASEGT. Germline trimming cut 5 bases from V and 4 bases from J; bases unmatched to any gene: 7.

The chain links TRBV21-1 to TRBJ1-4; no DNA check was done on the table's D call, TRBD1. TRBV21-1 is deemed a pseudogene. The length of the CDR3 is 18 residues. The CDR3 nucleotides are TGTGCCAGCAGCAATTATGGACAGGGGGTGAGAACTAATGAAAAACTGTTTTTT. This gives the protein CASSNYGQGVRTNEKLFF.

This chain links TRBV2 with TRBJ2-3, with D possibly matching TRBD2 (7 bases). CDR3 size: 15 residues. V was shortened by 1 base and J by 6 bases, with 14 bases between the two germline ends. The V gene's germline CDR1 is SNHLY and CDR2 FYNNEI. CDR3 loop: CASSEEGGAWDTQYF. The CDR3 DNA is TGTGCCAGCAGTGAAGAGGGGGGGGCCTGGGATACGCAGTATTTT.